This T cell receptor (beta chain) was found in a study of blood T cell repertoires in COVID-19. Study-level background: The samples span acute and convalescent COVID-19 from the United States, Italy and Spain. PBMCs, B-cell-depleted T cells, or T cells provided the cDNA or gDNA that made up the material.

The CDR3 has 14 residues. Trimming at V came to 0 bases and at J to 5 bases, leaving 4 bases not matched to a gene. From germline, CDR1 is SGDLS and CDR2 YYNGEE. Original analysis: Scientists estimated how many nucleated cells there were by amplifying reference gene primers. Method: immunoSEQ multiplex PCR; TCRdb's copy keeps in-frame clones and lacks some. V, J and clone size derive from that table, while D and trimming were established from the DNA sequence. The table includes fewer than 120,000 clones, roughly 85% detected once. This sequence joins TRBV9 and TRBJ1-1, with 7 nucleotides matching TRBD1. The source is a human donor in a cohort sampled during active COVID-19. Sequences were obtained from peripheral blood. CDR3 bases: TGTGCCAGCAGCGTAGCTGACAGGGTTACTGAAGCTTTCTTT. Its translation: CASSVADRVTEAFF.